This T cell receptor (beta chain) came from a study of identical twins. V shed 1 base, J shed 2 bases, and the junction held 4 bases outside the gene matches. This CDR3 spans 15 amino acids. Germline lookup yields CDR1 DFQATT and CDR2 SNEGSKA (reference sequence). TCRdb re-called the 5' RACE reads through MiXCR, storing one row per CDR3 protein. The profile covers 400,000 to 550,000 distinct CDR3 sequences, with 20% to 25% appearing a single time and about 3% taken by the ten largest. This same sample was also taken into another study, of T cells expressing NK-cell markers. This second study notes: Dominant NKG2C+ clonotypes accounted for 1.0-7.0% of CD8+ T cells in six donors.

The specimen was CD4+ T cells sorted from blood. J is TRBJ2-2 and V is TRBV20-1; 7 bases are a match to TRBD2. The TCR sequence derives from a woman under 30 in good health. The DNA of the CDR3 is TGCAGTGCTAGAGGCTCTAGCGGAAACACCGGGGAGCTGTTTTTT. Its protein product is CSARGSSGNTGELFF.